These 10 T cell receptor beta chains originate from one sample sequenced in a study of T and B cells in COVID-19 patients (dated by TCRdb to the early 2020s). Genomic DNA extracted from blood was used in amounts of about 220-550 ng for amplification of TRB repertoires. The sequencing machine was an Illumina MiSeq. TRB rearrangements were amplified by multiplex PCR with BIOMED2 TRB-A/B primer pools. The raw public reads went through TCRdb reprocessing: fastp at Q25, MiXCR clone calling, in-frame beta chains kept. Records with the same CDR3 protein are collapsed into one entry carrying the most frequent genes and DNA. For this sample there are almost 6,000 distinct CDR3 sequences; 25% to 30% appear just once. The top ten clonotypes cover just under 20% of the sample. Input material: blood. The receptors stem from a human donor with active COVID-19.

J is TRBJ1-1 and V is TRBV10-3, with TRBD1 identical over 9 bases. The CDR3 runs 14 residues. Germline loops: CDR1 ENHRY, CDR2 SYGVKD. Germline trimming cut 6 bases from V and 1 base from J; bases unmatched to any gene: 3. CDR3 sequence (DNA): TGTGCCATCAGGTGGGACAGGGAGAACACTGAAGCTTTCTTT. Protein: CAIRWDRENTEAFF.

Many counts were recorded for this clonotype. CDR3 nucleotides: TGCGCCAGCAGCTTGTCGGGGTCTGGGGCCAACGTCCTGACTTTC. It yields the protein CASSLSGSGANVLTF. The chain couples TRBV5-1 to TRBJ2-6; D might be TRBD2 (5 bases). The CDR3 totals 15 residues. Germline CDR1 is SGHRS and CDR2 is YFSETQ. Trimming cost V 1 base and J 1 base, with 6 bases left between them.

The V and J genes are TRBV5-1 and TRBJ2-3; TRBD2 matches at 10 bases. There are 16 residues in the CDR3. The germline V gene encodes CDR1 SGHRS and CDR2 YFSETQ. V shed 1 base and J 4 bases; nucleotides not matched to a gene: 6. CDR3 DNA sequence: TGCGCCAGCAGCTTGACTTCTAGCGGGAGTCCAGATACGCAGTATTTT. Its protein product is CASSLTSSGSPDTQYF. Variable domain in full (rest from reference TRBV5-1 and TRBJ2-3): KAGVTQTPRYLIKTRGQQVTLSCSPISGHRSVSWYQQTPGQGLQFLFEYFSETQRNKGNFPGRFSGRQFSNSRSEMNVSTLELGDSALYLCASSLTSSGSPDTQYFGPGTRLTVL.

This clonotype was seen a single time. This chain joins TRBV30 and TRBJ2-1; TRBD2 matches at 8 bases. Germline values: CDR1 GTSNPN, CDR2 SVGIG (reference sequence). J was trimmed by 1 base and V by 3 bases; bases with no gene match: 2. There are 14 residues in the CDR3. DNA for the CDR3: TGTGCCTGGAGCGCTAGCGGGTCCTACAATGAGCAGTTCTTC. The encoded protein is CAWSASGSYNEQFF.

This clonotype is classed as large. This sequence joins TRBV29-1 and TRBJ2-7; the match to TRBD1 covers 8 bases. Germline values: CDR1 SQVTM, CDR2 ANQGSEA. The CDR3 has 13 residues. Trimming at V came to 4 bases and at J to 6 bases, leaving 8 bases not matched to a gene. The CDR3 sequence is CSVVDRAFGEQYF. For the CDR3, the DNA is TGCAGCGTTGTGGACAGGGCTTTCGGCGAGCAGTACTTC.

This clonotype was seen a single time. A much larger clone lies one base from this, so it may be a read error. Here the CDR3 omits its conserved ending phenylalanine or tryptophan, so a read error is the likely source. The rearrangement links TRBV6-2 or TRBV6-3 to TRBJ2-1; D may be TRBD2 (6 bases). Germline assignment: CDR1 MNHEY and CDR2 SVGEGT. V lost 5 bases to trimming and J lost 6 bases, with 14 bases between them. This CDR3 spans 14 amino acids. The CDR3 DNA reads as TGTGCCAGCAGTCCTCCGACTAGGGGCAATGAGCAGTTCTGC. Translated: CASSPPTRGNEQFC.

This clonotype was seen ten or more times. The J gene is TRBJ1-4, the V gene TRBV6-2 or TRBV6-3; D is unclear. The CDR3 extends over 11 amino acids. Trimming stripped 6 bases from V and 8 bases from J, with 7 bases between. Germline-derived CDR1 and CDR2 are MNHEY and SVGEGT. CDR3 nucleotide sequence: TGTGCCAGCAGGGATGGAGAAAAACTGTTTTTT. Protein sequence: CASRDGEKLFF.

This clonotype was seen ten or more times. The gene calls are TRBV6-1 and TRBJ2-7, with a weak D call TRBD1 (6 bases). This CDR3 has 12 amino acids. With 7 bases removed from V and 6 bases from J, the gap between germline ends came to 13 bases. CDR1 is MNHNS, CDR2 SASEGT, per germline. The CDR3 sequence is CASTQGFAEQYF. CDR3 bases: TGTGCCAGCACACAGGGATTTGCCGAGCAGTACTTC.

The CDR3 here is CAISVAAGTGDAGEQFF. CDR3 in DNA: TGTGCCATCAGTGTGGCCGCCGGGACAGGGGATGCAGGTGAGCAGTTCTTC. The chain has TRBV10-3 and TRBJ2-1, with 10 bases identical to TRBD1. Germline V lookup: CDR1 ENHRY, CDR2 SYGVKD. The CDR3 is made up of 17 amino acids. V shed 4 bases and J 9 bases; nucleotides not matched to a gene: 15.

This clonotype was detected many times. The chain couples TRBV6-5 to TRBJ1-1; D is uncertain. Trimming cost V 7 bases and J 0 bases, with 9 bases left between them. Germline CDR1 and CDR2: MNHEY and SVGAGI. This CDR3 contains 13 residues. CDR3 DNA sequence: TGTGCCAGCAAACGCAGCATGAACACTGAAGCTTTCTTT. Translation gives CASKRSMNTEAFF.